These T cell receptor beta chains were read from a single sample in a study of T cells in Graves' hyperthyroidism and ophthalmopathy. A single record per CDR3 protein comes from TCRdb applying MiXCR to the multiplex PCR reads. The table has under 750,000 distinct CDR3 sequences, 15% to 20% seen once. The sample comprised blood. The source of these receptors is a woman aged 50 to 60 with Graves' hyperthyroidism that later progressed to Graves' ophthalmopathy. Both conserved end residues are part of each CDR3. Each record gives: V gene, D gene, J gene, clone size, CDR3 DNA, CDR3 protein. D genes are given only for firm matches. Clone size is given for some rows only: seen once, a few or many times, or a class if the clone is expanded.

v_gene: TRBV28; d_gene: TRBD1; j_gene: TRBJ2-7; abundance: many; CDR3nt: TGTGCCAGCAGTTTGAGGTACAGGGGGCTTGACGAGCAGTACTTC; CDR3aa: CASSLRYRGLDEQYF
v_gene: TRBV6-5; d_gene: -; j_gene: TRBJ2-1; abundance: -; CDR3nt: TGTGCCAGCAGTTACAAGGGACCTCGAATCCTCCTGCGCGATGAGCAGTTCTTC; CDR3aa: CASSYKGPRILLRDEQFF
v_gene: TRBV7-2; d_gene: -; j_gene: TRBJ2-7; abundance: many; CDR3nt: TGTGCCAGCAGCTTAGCATGGACGCACTCCTACGAGCAGTACTTC; CDR3aa: CASSLAWTHSYEQYF
v_gene: TRBV3-1; d_gene: -; j_gene: TRBJ2-7; abundance: many; CDR3nt: TGTGCCAGCAGCCAAGTCGACTCTCCCTGGGAGCAGTACTTC; CDR3aa: CASSQVDSPWEQYF
v_gene: TRBV5-1; d_gene: TRBD1; j_gene: TRBJ2-1; abundance: many; CDR3nt: TGCGCCAGCAGCATACAGGGGGCGCTGAATGAGCAGTTCTTC; CDR3aa: CASSIQGALNEQFF
v_gene: TRBV6-1; d_gene: -; j_gene: TRBJ2-1; abundance: -; CDR3nt: TGTGCCAGCCGGGGAGGTATCTCCTACAATGAGCAGTTCTTC; CDR3aa: CASRGGISYNEQFF
v_gene: TRBV6-1; d_gene: -; j_gene: TRBJ1-5; abundance: -; CDR3nt: TGTGCCAGCAACCTGGGACACAACAATCAGCCCCAGCATTTT; CDR3aa: CASNLGHNNQPQHF
v_gene: TRBV4-1; d_gene: TRBD1; j_gene: TRBJ2-1; abundance: -; CDR3nt: TGCGCCAGCAGCCACCGACAGGGGAGCGCTTACAATGAGCAGTTCTTC; CDR3aa: CASSHRQGSAYNEQFF
v_gene: TRBV7-3; d_gene: -; j_gene: TRBJ1-2; abundance: -; CDR3nt: TGTGCCAGCAGCTTACGAAGCAGGGAGGAGGAGGATGGCTACACCTTC; CDR3aa: CASSLRSREEEDGYTF
v_gene: TRBV3-1; d_gene: -; j_gene: TRBJ1-1; abundance: many; CDR3nt: TGTGCACCGCCCGGGGGTGGCACTGAAGCTTTCTTT; CDR3aa: CAPPGGGTEAFF
v_gene: TRBV29-1; d_gene: TRBD1; j_gene: TRBJ2-7; abundance: -; CDR3nt: TGCAGCGTACAAAGACAGGGTCCCCCCGGCGAGCAGTACTTC; CDR3aa: CSVQRQGPPGEQYF
v_gene: TRBV27; d_gene: TRBD1; j_gene: TRBJ1-6; abundance: -; CDR3nt: TGTGCCAGCAGTCTAGTGGGACAGATTTCACCCCTCCACTTT; CDR3aa: CASSLVGQISPLHF
v_gene: TRBV20-1; d_gene: TRBD2; j_gene: TRBJ2-7; abundance: -; CDR3nt: TGCAGTGCTCGCGCGGGGGGGCACACCTACGAGCAGTACTTC; CDR3aa: CSARAGGHTYEQYF
v_gene: TRBV3-1; d_gene: -; j_gene: TRBJ1-1; abundance: many; CDR3nt: TGTGCCAGCAGCCCCCCCTGGGGGTATCACACTGAAGCTTTCTTT; CDR3aa: CASSPPWGYHTEAFF
v_gene: TRBV6-6; d_gene: -; j_gene: TRBJ2-5; abundance: -; CDR3nt: TGTGCCAGCAGTTACTCGGTCGGGGGGCGGCGTTTTGCAGAGACCCAGTACTTC; CDR3aa: CASSYSVGGRRFAETQYF